This TCR beta chain is drawn from a study of T cells in Graves' hyperthyroidism and ophthalmopathy. Study-wide results and limits: Ophthalmopathy was model-predicted a median about 7.1 months pre-onset. Most thyroid clonotypes with frequency above 0.001 were detected in blood.

The length of the CDR3 is 16 residues. The V and J ends lost 7 bases and 4 bases respectively, with 22 bases between them. Germline CDR1 is SNHLY and CDR2 is FYNNEI. This clonotype was seen at least ten times. The antigen remains unidentified. From RNA transcripts, TCR beta CDR3 regions were amplified. RT-PCR in the first round (using the HTBI primer set) targeted the TCR CDR3. Each CDR3 protein gets one entry after TCRdb re-called the multiplex PCR reads with MiXCR. There are approximately 200,000 distinct CDR3 sequences in the sample; about a sixth occur only once, and about 48% lies in the top ten. The specimen was blood. This sequence joins TRBV2 and TRBJ1-2; possibly TRBD1 for D (6 bases). The receptor was derived from a man aged 35-49 years with Graves' hyperthyroidism. DNA of the CDR3: TGTGCCAGCACAAATCCCGACAGGTTTGTCGGCTATGGCTACACCTTC. The encoded protein is CASTNPDRFVGYGYTF.